This TCR beta chain comes out of a study of cytotoxic CD8 clonotypes in ibrutinib-treated CLL. On the study more broadly: Response was recorded as partial in approximately 25 patients and complete in 2; at median around 68 months, roughly 15 remained remitted and approximately twelve had progressed. An average of around 250,000 productive templates and tens of thousands of productive rearrangements was obtained per sample. Regarding the study as a whole: Progressing and sustained-remission patients had different sampling times. Before falling back toward baseline at progression, clonality had risen at the time of ibrutinib response.

Trimming pared 0 bases from V and 0 bases from J, leaving 9 bases between. Germline V gene data show CDR1 as MNHEY and CDR2 as SVGAGI. The CDR3 covers 16 residues. Clones were read by immunoSEQ multiplex PCR, and TCRdb kept only the in-frame ones, dropping some. The data contain about 160,000 clones, around nine tenths of them seen just once; the ten biggest clones take up 3% to 3.5%. This clone appeared a single time. What it binds is unknown. The chain is built from TRBV6-5 and TRBJ1-3; D gene uncertain. The origin of this receptor is a human donor with chronic lymphocytic leukemia. The sequencing here drew on PBMCs, taken at disease progression, from a patient treated with ibrutinib. Here the CDR3 reads CASSYSGRSSGNTIYF. DNA of the CDR3: TGTGCCAGCAGTTACTCGGGGAGGAGCTCTGGAAACACCATATATTTT.